The 6 T cell receptor beta chains below come from one sample, sequenced in a study of T cells in localized non-small cell lung cancer. Produced via immunoSEQ multiplex PCR; TCRdb's table is partial and in-frame only. The repertoire holds roughly 67,000 clones, with just under 85% as singletons. The material was peripheral blood, obtained before any cancer treatment. The origin of the receptors is an older female donor with stage I lung adenocarcinoma.

V usage is TRBV5-1 and J usage is TRBJ1-3; D perhaps matches TRBD1 (5 bases). This CDR3 spans 15 amino acids. V was clipped by 5 bases and J by 2 bases, with 14 bases between them. Per germline, CDR1 SGHRS and CDR2 YFSETQ. In nucleotides, the CDR3 is TGCGCCAGCAGACAGGATTTTTCGGCTGGAAACACCATATATTTT. Translation gives CASRQDFSAGNTIYF.

The chain joins TRBV9 to TRBJ2-7, with a weak D call TRBD1 (6 bases). This CDR3 is built from 13 residues. Trimming took 3 bases from V and 3 from J, leaving 10 bases between them. CDR1 and CDR2 from the germline V gene are SGDLS and YYNGEE. This chain's CDR3 is CASSGGQFYEQYF. CDR3 DNA sequence: TGTGCCAGCAGCGGCGGACAGTTCTACGAGCAGTACTTC.

The chain links TRBV18 to TRBJ2-5; TRBD1 matches 7 bases. The ends lost 2 bases at V and 4 bases at J; junction bases unmatched: 1. The CDR3 length is 13 residues. Germline V lookup: CDR1 KGHSH, CDR2 LQKENI. CDR3 DNA sequence: TGTGCCAGCTCACCAACAGGGGTAGAGACCCAGTACTTC. This sequence encodes CASSPTGVETQYF.

V gene TRBV4-1 combines with J gene TRBJ1-6; weak D call: TRBD1 (6 bases). Germline CDR1 reads MGHRA; CDR2 reads YSYEKL. V gave up 4 bases and J gave up 6 bases, with 16 bases separating them. The length of the CDR3 is 16 residues. The CDR3 DNA sequence: TGCGCCAGCAGCCCAAGAATAACAGGGATTAATTCACCCCTCCACTTT. The encoded protein is CASSPRITGINSPLHF.

In the case of this clone: Additional DNA sequences in this sample encode the identical CDR3. V usage is TRBV6-1 and J usage is TRBJ2-2, with TRBD1 identical over 8 bases. Germline CDR1 reads MNHNS; CDR2 reads SASEGT. The trim removed 7 bases at V and 2 bases at J, leaving 3 bases unmatched. The CDR3 runs 14 residues. CDR3 bases: TGTGCCAGCACAGGGGGCGCTAACACCGGGGAGCTGTTTTTT. Encoded protein: CASTGGANTGELFF.

The chain carries TRBV29-1 and TRBJ1-1, with D possibly TRBD1 on 5 matching bases. This CDR3 region has 13 residues. Deletions cut 2 bases from V and 5 bases from J, with 12 bases between. CDR1 and CDR2 (germline): SQVTM, ANQGSEA. The CDR3 nucleotides are TGCAGCGTTGAACGGGGGGTGGGAACTGAAGCTTTCTTT. Protein sequence: CSVERGVGTEAFF.